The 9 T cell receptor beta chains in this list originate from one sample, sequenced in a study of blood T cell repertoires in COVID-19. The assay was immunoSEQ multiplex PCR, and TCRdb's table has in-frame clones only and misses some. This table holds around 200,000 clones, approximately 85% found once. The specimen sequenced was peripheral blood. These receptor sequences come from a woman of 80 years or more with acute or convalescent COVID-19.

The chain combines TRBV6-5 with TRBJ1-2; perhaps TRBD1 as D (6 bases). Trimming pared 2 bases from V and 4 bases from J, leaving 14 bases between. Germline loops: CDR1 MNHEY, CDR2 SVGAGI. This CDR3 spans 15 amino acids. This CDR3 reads CASSYRSDRSYGYTF. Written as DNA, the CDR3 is TGTGCCAGCAGTTACCGGAGCGACAGGTCCTATGGCTACACCTTC.

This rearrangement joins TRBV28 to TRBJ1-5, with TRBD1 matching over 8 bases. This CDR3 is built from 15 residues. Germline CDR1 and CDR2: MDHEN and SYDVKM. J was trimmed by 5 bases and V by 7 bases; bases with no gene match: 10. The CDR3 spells CASIPGTGGYQPQHF. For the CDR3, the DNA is TGTGCCAGCATCCCAGGGACAGGAGGATATCAGCCCCAGCATTTT.

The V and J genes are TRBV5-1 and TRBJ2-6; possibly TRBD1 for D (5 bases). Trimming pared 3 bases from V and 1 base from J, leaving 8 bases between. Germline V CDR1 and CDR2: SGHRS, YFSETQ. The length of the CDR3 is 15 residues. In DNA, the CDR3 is TGCGCCAGCAGCTCCCGACAGTCTGGGGCCAACGTCCTGACTTTC. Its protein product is CASSSRQSGANVLTF.

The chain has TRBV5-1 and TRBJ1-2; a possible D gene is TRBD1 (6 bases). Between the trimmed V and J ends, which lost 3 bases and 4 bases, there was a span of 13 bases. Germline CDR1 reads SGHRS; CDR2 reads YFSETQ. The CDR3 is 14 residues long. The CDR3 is CASSSKGESYGYTF. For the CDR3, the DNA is TGCGCCAGCAGCTCCAAGGGGGAGAGCTATGGCTACACCTTC.

CDR3 DNA: TGTGCCACCCTCATGACCGGGACAGGCGCTGAAGCTTTCTTT. This encodes CATLMTGTGAEAFF. V usage is TRBV7-9 and J usage is TRBJ1-1; 8 positions agree with TRBD1. The CDR3 is 14 amino acids. V lost 10 bases and J lost 6; bases outside the gene matches: 13. Germline lookup yields CDR1 SEHNR and CDR2 FQNEAQ (reference sequence).

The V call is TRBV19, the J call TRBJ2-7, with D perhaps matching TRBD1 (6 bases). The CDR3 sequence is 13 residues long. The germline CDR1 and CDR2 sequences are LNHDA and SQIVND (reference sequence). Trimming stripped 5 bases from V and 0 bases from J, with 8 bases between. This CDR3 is CASSLGASYEQYF. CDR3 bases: TGTGCCAGTAGTCTGGGGGCCTCCTACGAGCAGTACTTC.

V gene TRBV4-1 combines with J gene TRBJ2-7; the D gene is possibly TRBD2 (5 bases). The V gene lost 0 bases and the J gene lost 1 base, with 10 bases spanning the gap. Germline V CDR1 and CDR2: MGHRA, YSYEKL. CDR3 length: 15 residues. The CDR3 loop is CASSQDNLASYEQYF. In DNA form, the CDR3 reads TGCGCCAGCAGCCAAGATAACCTAGCTTCCTACGAGCAGTACTTC.

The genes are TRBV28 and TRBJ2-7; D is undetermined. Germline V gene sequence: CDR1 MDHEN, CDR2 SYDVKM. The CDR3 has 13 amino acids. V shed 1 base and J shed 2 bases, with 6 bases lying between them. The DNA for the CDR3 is TGTGCCAGCAGTTTATTGGCGGCCTACGAGCAGTACTTC. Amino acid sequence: CASSLLAAYEQYF.

DNA of the CDR3: TGTGCCAGCAGCTTCACAGCCGATCAGCCCCAGCATTTT. Translating gives CASSFTADQPQHF. The rearrangement joins TRBV7-9 to TRBJ1-5; D remains ambiguous. CDR3 length equals 13 residues. The V gene lost 3 bases and the J gene lost 5 bases, with 8 bases spanning the gap. Per germline, CDR1 SEHNR and CDR2 FQNEAQ (reference sequence).